This entry lists 14 T cell receptor beta chains sequenced from one sample in a study of CD8+ T cells in alopecia areata. RNA extraction was followed by reverse transcription into cDNA, which acted as the sequencing template. This table comes from immunoSEQ multiplex PCR, and its TCRdb copy is limited to in-frame clones, with some not included. In the table there are fewer than 250,000 clones, 64% of which are singletons. Treatment described: oral pan-JAK inhibitor, 5-10 mg twice daily. Source: CD4+ T cells sorted from blood, taken at week 4, from a patient treated with tofacitinib. The receptor source for this set is a human donor with alopecia areata.

Of note for this clone: At one boundary the junction diverges from the germline segment, which might be a read error. The CDR3 DNA follows: TGTGCCAGCAGTGAAGCGAGGGCGCCCGGCTTTAAATTC. Translation gives CASSEARAPGFKF. This sequence joins TRBV2 and TRBJ2-7; D perhaps matches TRBD2 (5 bases). CDR1 is SNHLY and CDR2 is FYNNEI in the germline V gene. This CDR3 is 13 amino acids long.

This clone is a singleton in its sample. V is TRBV6-5 and J is TRBJ1-5; D is unclear. There are 15 residues in the CDR3. Germline loops: CDR1 MNHEY, CDR2 SVGAGI. V was shortened by 2 bases and J by 7 bases, with 15 bases between the two germline ends. CDR3 residues: CASSYPRTEQQPQHF. The CDR3 DNA reads as TGTGCCAGCAGTTACCCGCGGACGGAACAACAGCCCCAGCATTTT.

This chain connects TRBV29-1 to TRBJ2-5; possible D gene TRBD1, 5 bases. This CDR3 region has 12 residues. Trimming removed 6 bases at V and 6 bases at J, with 14 bases between. Germline CDR1 SQVTM, CDR2 ANQGSEA. CDR3 coding DNA: TGCAGCGTGGGGCAGGGTATGCAGACCCAGTACTTC. Translating it yields CSVGQGMQTQYF.

The gene calls are TRBV30 and TRBJ1-2; no clear D. Germline CDR1 is GTSNPN and CDR2 is SVGIG (reference sequence). This CDR3 region has 11 residues. V lost 4 bases to trimming and J lost 3 bases, with 6 bases between them. The CDR3 bases are TGTGCCTGGAACGAAGACTATGGCTACACCTTC. Protein sequence: CAWNEDYGYTF. Full variable domain (missing parts from reference TRBV30 and TRBJ1-2): SQTIHQWPATLVQPVGSPLSLECTVEGTSNPNLYWYRQAAGRGLQLLFYSVGIGQISSEVPQNLSASRPQDRQFILSSKKLLLSDSGFYLCAWNEDYGYTFGSGTRLTVV.

This clone came up a few times. The chain combines TRBV30 with TRBJ2-1, with TRBD1 as a possible D gene (5 bases). This CDR3 contains 18 residues. The germline CDR1 and CDR2 sequences are GTSNPN and SVGIG (reference sequence). V was pared by 7 bases and J by 0 bases, with 25 bases between. The CDR3 loop is CALNRLFTFSSSYNEQFF. DNA for the CDR3: TGTGCCTTAAACAGGCTGTTTACCTTTTCAAGCTCCTACAATGAGCAGTTCTTC.

This chain links TRBV10-3 with TRBJ2-6; 10 bases agree with TRBD1. Per the germline V gene, CDR1 is ENHRY and CDR2 is SYGVKD. J lost 4 bases, V lost 10 bases, and 7 bases had no gene match. This CDR3 has 15 residues. In nucleotides, the CDR3 is TGTGCCACGCGAGGGACAGGGGTCGGGGCCAACGTCCTGACTTTC. It translates to CATRGTGVGANVLTF.

This chain joins TRBV30 and TRBJ1-5, with a possible D match to TRBD1 (6 bases). The CDR3 covers 13 residues. Germline CDR1 GTSNPN, CDR2 SVGIG (reference sequence). The V end was cut by 4 bases, the J end by 4 bases, with 11 bases between. CDR3 loop: CAWTDSRNQPQHF. CDR3 DNA: TGTGCCTGGACGGACAGCCGGAATCAGCCCCAGCATTTT.

The rearrangement links TRBV9 to TRBJ1-3, with D maybe TRBD1 (5 bases). The CDR3 totals 16 residues. The germline V and J ends were trimmed by 0 bases and 9 bases, with 19 bases remaining between them. Germline V gives CDR1 SGDLS, CDR2 YYNGEE. The CDR3 DNA reads TGTGCCAGCAGCGTAGACCAAACAGTGCCGGGGGGCACCATATATTTT. Its protein product is CASSVDQTVPGGTIYF.

The rearrangement uses TRBV2 and TRBJ2-5, with a weak D call TRBD2 (5 bases). The CDR3 loop spans 14 amino acids. Germline-derived CDR1 and CDR2 are SNHLY and FYNNEI. The V end lost 3 bases, the J end lost 6 bases, and 14 bases lay between the germline ends. In DNA form, the CDR3 reads TGTGCCAGCAGTGACAGGCTAGCCTCGCAGACCCAGTACTTC. Translation gives CASSDRLASQTQYF.

The V call is TRBV2, the J call TRBJ2-3; TRBD2 aligns across 8 bases. Germline V CDR1 and CDR2: SNHLY, FYNNEI. The CDR3 covers 16 residues. The V gene end was trimmed by 2 bases and the J gene end by 5 bases; junction bases not matched to a gene: 9. The DNA of the CDR3 is TGTGCCAGCAGTGAATCGTCGGGGGGGGCCCTAGATACGCAGTATTTT. Protein product: CASSESSGGALDTQYF.

V usage is TRBV14 and J usage is TRBJ2-7; possibly TRBD1 or TRBD2 for D (5 bases each). V lost 5 bases and J 9 bases, leaving 20 bases between the germline ends. The CDR3 runs to 14 residues. Per the germline V gene, CDR1 is SGHDN and CDR2 is FVKESK. CDR3 protein: CASSAWDRGIVQYF. DNA of the CDR3: TGTGCCAGCAGCGCCTGGGATCGGGGCATTGTGCAGTACTTC.

This clone was seen a handful of times. V is TRBV4-3 and J is TRBJ2-3; no clear D gene. CDR3 size: 15 residues. Trimming shortened V by 1 base and J by 3 bases, and 11 bases separated the two germline ends. Germline CDR1 and CDR2: LGHNA and YSLEER. The CDR3 DNA sequence: TGCGCCAGCAGCCAAGTAGCCGGGCTAACAGATACGCAGTATTTT. This gives the protein CASSQVAGLTDTQYF.

The chain uses TRBV29-1 and TRBJ2-3, with D unresolved. Germline V CDR1 and CDR2: SQVTM, ANQGSEA. CDR3 length: 12 residues. The ends were cut back, 4 bases at V and 5 bases at J, with 10 bases in the middle. CDR3 in DNA: TGCAGCGTTGGAACAATTCTAGATACGCAGTATTTT. Protein sequence: CSVGTILDTQYF.

The chain is built from TRBV30 and TRBJ1-6; the D is unclear. The CDR3 runs to 15 residues. Looked up from germline, CDR1 is GTSNPN and CDR2 is SVGIG (reference sequence). V gave up 0 bases and J gave up 5 bases, with 11 bases separating them. CDR3 bases: TGTGCCTGGAGTGTACTAGGTGACAATAATTCACCCCTCCACTTT. Its protein is CAWSVLGDNNSPLHF.